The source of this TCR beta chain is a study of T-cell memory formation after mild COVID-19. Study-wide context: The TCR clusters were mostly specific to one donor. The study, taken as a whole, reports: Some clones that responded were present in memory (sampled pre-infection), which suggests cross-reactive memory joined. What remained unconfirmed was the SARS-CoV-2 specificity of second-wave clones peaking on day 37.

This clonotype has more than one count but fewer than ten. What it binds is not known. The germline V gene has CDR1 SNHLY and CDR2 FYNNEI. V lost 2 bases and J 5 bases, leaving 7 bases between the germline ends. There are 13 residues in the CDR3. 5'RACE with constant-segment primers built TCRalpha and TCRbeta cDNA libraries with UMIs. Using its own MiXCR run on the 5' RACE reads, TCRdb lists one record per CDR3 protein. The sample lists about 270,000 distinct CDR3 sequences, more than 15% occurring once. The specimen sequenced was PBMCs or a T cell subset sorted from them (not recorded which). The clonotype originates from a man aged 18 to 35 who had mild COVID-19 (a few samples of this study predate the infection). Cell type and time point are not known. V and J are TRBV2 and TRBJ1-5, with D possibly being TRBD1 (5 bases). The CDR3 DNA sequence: TGTGCCAGCAGTGAACCGGGGGATCAGCCCCAGCATTTT. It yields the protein CASSEPGDQPQHF.